Listed below are T cell receptor beta chains from one sample, sequenced in a study of T cells in Graves' hyperthyroidism and ophthalmopathy. TCRdb itself ran the multiplex PCR reads through MiXCR, one entry per CDR3 protein. The sample lists some 700,000 distinct CDR3 sequences, roughly 17% seen once, with 15% to 18% in the top ten. Input material: blood. The receptors originated from a man in his fifties or sixties with Graves' hyperthyroidism. CDR3s include the opening cysteine and the closing phenylalanine or tryptophan. D genes are given only for firm matches. Clone size is stated in some rows and not others, as once, few, many or a class when expanded.

j_call: TRBJ1-5
clone_size: few
v_call: TRBV12-3/TRBV12-4
d_call: NA
cdr3_nt: TGTGCCAGCAGCCTTCTTGACGGCTATCAGCCCCAGCATTTT
cdr3_aa: CASSLLDGYQPQHF

j_call: TRBJ2-1
clone_size: many
v_call: TRBV28
d_call: NA
cdr3_nt: TGTGCCAGCAGTTGGGACACGATATCCTACAATGAGCAGTTCTTC
cdr3_aa: CASSWDTISYNEQFF

j_call: TRBJ1-1
clone_size: NA
v_call: TRBV19
d_call: NA
cdr3_nt: TGTGCCAGTAGTAACCCGGGACGGATGAACACTGAAGCTTTCTTT
cdr3_aa: CASSNPGRMNTEAFF

j_call: TRBJ2-1
clone_size: many
v_call: TRBV27
d_call: TRBD2
cdr3_nt: TGTGCCAGCAGTTTTTCAGCGGGGGGCTACAATGAGCAGTTCTTC
cdr3_aa: CASSFSAGGYNEQFF

j_call: TRBJ2-1
clone_size: few
v_call: TRBV6-1
d_call: NA
cdr3_nt: TGTGCCAGCACCCTCGACACTTACAATGAGCAGTTCTTC
cdr3_aa: CASTLDTYNEQFF

j_call: TRBJ2-3
clone_size: many
v_call: TRBV7-2
d_call: TRBD2
cdr3_nt: TGTGCCAGCAGCTGGGATGCAGCGGGAGTTAAAGATACGCAGTATTTT
cdr3_aa: CASSWDAAGVKDTQYF

j_call: TRBJ2-7
clone_size: NA
v_call: TRBV6-2/TRBV6-3
d_call: NA
cdr3_nt: TGTGCCAGCAGAATGGGAAACGGGCAGTACTTC
cdr3_aa: CASRMGNGQYF

j_call: TRBJ2-7
clone_size: many
v_call: TRBV12-3/TRBV12-4
d_call: TRBD1
cdr3_nt: TGTGCCAGCAGTTTAGGAGGACAGGGGGCCGACGAGCAGTACTTC
cdr3_aa: CASSLGGQGADEQYF

j_call: TRBJ1-6
clone_size: few
v_call: TRBV27
d_call: NA
cdr3_nt: TGTGCCAGCGGTCCTCTATGGGGAACGTCACCCCTCCACTTT
cdr3_aa: CASGPLWGTSPLHF

j_call: TRBJ2-7
clone_size: many
v_call: TRBV27
d_call: NA
cdr3_nt: TGTGCCAGCAGTTCCACAGCCTACGAGCAGTACTTC
cdr3_aa: CASSSTAYEQYF